This T cell receptor (beta chain) is drawn from a study of blood T cell repertoires in COVID-19. About the research overall: The United States, Italy and Spain were the sources of the acute and convalescent COVID-19 samples. T cells, B-cell-depleted T cells, or PBMCs supplied cDNA or gDNA.

CDR1 and CDR2 from the germline V gene are LGHNA and YNFKEQ. The CDR3 runs to 16 residues. The V segment lost 0 bases and the J segment 3 bases; nucleotides outside the gene matches: 5. Clones were read by immunoSEQ multiplex PCR, and TCRdb kept only the in-frame ones, dropping some. The sample consists of fewer than 250,000 clones, about 94% of them appearing once. Seattle's enrolled individuals joined amid active infection and were then monitored longitudinally. V is TRBV4-2 and J is TRBJ2-1, with 7 bases identical to TRBD2. The clonotype was recovered from a man aged 55 to 69 with COVID-19, enrolled during active disease. Sequencing input: peripheral blood. CDR3 loop: CASSQEGAGRYNEQFF. The CDR3, as DNA: TGTGCCAGCAGCCAAGAGGGAGCGGGACGCTACAATGAGCAGTTCTTC.